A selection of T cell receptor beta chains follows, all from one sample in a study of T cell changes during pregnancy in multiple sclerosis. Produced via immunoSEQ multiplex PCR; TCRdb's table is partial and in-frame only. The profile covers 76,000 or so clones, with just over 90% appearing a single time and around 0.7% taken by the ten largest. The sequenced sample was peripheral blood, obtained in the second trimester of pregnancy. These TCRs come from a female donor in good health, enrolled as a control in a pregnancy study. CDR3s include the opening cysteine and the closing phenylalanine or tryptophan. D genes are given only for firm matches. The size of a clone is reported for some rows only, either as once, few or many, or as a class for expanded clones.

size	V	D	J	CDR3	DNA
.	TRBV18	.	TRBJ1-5	CASSPRGLQGANQPQHF	TGTGCCAGCTCACCCCGTGGGCTCCAGGGCGCAAATCAGCCCCAGCATTTT
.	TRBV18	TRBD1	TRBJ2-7	CASSPPWDRVSEQYF	TGTGCCAGCTCACCACCATGGGACAGGGTTTCCGAGCAGTACTTC
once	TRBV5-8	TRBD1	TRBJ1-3	CANPLTGTSGNTIYF	TGTGCCAACCCATTGACAGGGACCTCTGGAAACACCATATATTTT
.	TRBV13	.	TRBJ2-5	CASSLTGRFYQETQYF	TGTGCCAGCAGCTTAACAGGGCGTTTTTACCAAGAGACCCAGTACTTC
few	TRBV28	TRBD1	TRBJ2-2	CASSSTGDVDTGELFF	TGTGCCAGCAGTTCCACAGGGGACGTGGACACCGGGGAGCTGTTTTTT
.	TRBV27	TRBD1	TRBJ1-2	CASSLRTGWAYGYTF	TGTGCCAGCAGTTTAAGGACAGGGTGGGCCTATGGCTACACCTTC
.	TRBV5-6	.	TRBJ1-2	CASSLIRPYGYTF	TGTGCCAGCAGCTTAATCAGGCCCTATGGCTACACCTTC
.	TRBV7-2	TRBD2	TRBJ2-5	CASSLVGAGGLKETQYF	TGTGCCAGCAGCTTAGTCGGCGCGGGGGGCCTAAAAGAGACCCAGTACTTC
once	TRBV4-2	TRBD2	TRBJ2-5	CASSQDPAGGQETQYF	TGTGCCAGCAGCCAAGATCCGGCGGGGGGACAAGAGACCCAGTACTTC
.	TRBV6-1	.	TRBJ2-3	CASTQRDTQYF	TGTGCCAGCACGCAGCGGGATACGCAGTATTTT
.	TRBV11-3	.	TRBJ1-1	CASSPRLDGVEAFF	TGTGCCAGCAGTCCGAGACTCGACGGGGTTGAAGCTTTCTTT
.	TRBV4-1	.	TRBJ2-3	CASSHLGPRDTQYF	TGCGCCAGCAGCCACTTGGGGCCGAGGGATACGCAGTATTTT
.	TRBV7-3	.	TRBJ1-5	CASSLTGGSNQPQHF	TGTGCCAGCAGTTTAACCGGGGGGAGCAATCAGCCCCAGCATTTT
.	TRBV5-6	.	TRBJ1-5	CASSLQAYSNQPQHF	TGTGCCAGCAGCTTACAGGCCTATAGCAATCAGCCCCAGCATTTT
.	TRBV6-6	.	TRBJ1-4	CASRRTAQNEKLFF	TGTGCCAGCAGGCGGACAGCTCAGAATGAAAAACTGTTTTTT
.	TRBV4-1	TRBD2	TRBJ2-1	CASSQVQGLAGEGYQFF	TGCGCCAGCAGCCAAGTTCAGGGACTAGCGGGGGAAGGCTACCAGTTCTTC
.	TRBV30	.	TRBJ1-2	CAWSVGRDYGYTF	TGTGCCTGGAGTGTGGGCAGGGACTATGGCTACACCTTC
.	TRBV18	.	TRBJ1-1	CASSQFGDTEAFF	TGTGCCAGCTCACAGTTCGGGGACACTGAAGCTTTCTTT
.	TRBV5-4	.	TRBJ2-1	CANSLIGGGPYNEQFF	TGTGCCAACTCACTCATAGGGGGGGGCCCCTACAATGAGCAGTTCTTC
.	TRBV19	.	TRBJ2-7	CASSPGARKYEQYF	TGTGCCAGTAGCCCAGGGGCGAGAAAGTACGAGCAGTACTTC
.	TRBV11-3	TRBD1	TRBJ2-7	CASSASTPGQGPQYF	TGTGCCAGCAGCGCTTCAACACCGGGACAGGGGCCGCAGTACTTC
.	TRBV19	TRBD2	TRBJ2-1	CASTSGDWRNEQFF	TGTGCCAGTACTAGCGGAGATTGGAGGAATGAGCAGTTCTTC
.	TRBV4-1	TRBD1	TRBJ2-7	CASSQDSIAPGQGLYEQYF	TGCGCCAGCAGCCAAGATTCTATTGCACCGGGACAGGGGCTGTACGAGCAGTACTTC
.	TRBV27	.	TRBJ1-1	CASSLSTGLNTEAFF	TGTGCCAGCAGTTTATCTACAGGTTTGAACACTGAAGCTTTCTTT
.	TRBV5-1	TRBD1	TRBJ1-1	CASSQGQGGNTEAFF	TGCGCCAGCAGCCAAGGACAGGGGGGGAACACTGAAGCTTTCTTT
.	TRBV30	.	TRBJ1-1	CAWETARNTEAFF	TGTGCCTGGGAGACAGCGCGCAACACTGAAGCTTTCTTT
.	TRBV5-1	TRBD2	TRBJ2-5	CASSFMRGGQFETQYF	TGCGCCAGCAGCTTTATGCGGGGGGGCCAGTTTGAGACCCAGTACTTC
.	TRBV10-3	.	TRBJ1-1	CAIQGEGGAFF	TGTGCCATCCAAGGGGAAGGGGGAGCTTTCTTT
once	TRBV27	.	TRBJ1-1	CASSLSGADVRSVGTEAFF	TGTGCCAGCAGTTTATCAGGGGCAGACGTGAGGAGTGTGGGCACTGAAGCTTTCTTT
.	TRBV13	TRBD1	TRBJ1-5	CASFRSSTGNDQPQHF	TGTGCCAGCTTTAGAAGTTCGACAGGGAACGATCAGCCCCAGCATTTT
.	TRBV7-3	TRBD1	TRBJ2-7	CASSLGTGLFYEQYF	TGTGCCAGCAGCCTCGGGACAGGGCTTTTCTACGAGCAGTACTTC
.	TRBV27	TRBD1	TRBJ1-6	CASSQSTGGVSPLHF	TGTGCCAGCAGCCAATCGACAGGGGGCGTGTCACCCCTCCACTTT
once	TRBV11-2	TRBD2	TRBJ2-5	CASSRSGGLSETQYF	TGTGCCAGCAGCCGTAGCGGGGGCCTTTCTGAGACCCAGTACTTC
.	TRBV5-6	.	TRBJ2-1	CASSFSDNEQFF	TGTGCCAGCAGCTTCTCTGACAATGAGCAGTTCTTC
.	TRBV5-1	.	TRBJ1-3	CASSTGGAEGNTIYF	TGCGCCAGCAGCACTGGGGGCGCAGAGGGAAACACCATATATTTT